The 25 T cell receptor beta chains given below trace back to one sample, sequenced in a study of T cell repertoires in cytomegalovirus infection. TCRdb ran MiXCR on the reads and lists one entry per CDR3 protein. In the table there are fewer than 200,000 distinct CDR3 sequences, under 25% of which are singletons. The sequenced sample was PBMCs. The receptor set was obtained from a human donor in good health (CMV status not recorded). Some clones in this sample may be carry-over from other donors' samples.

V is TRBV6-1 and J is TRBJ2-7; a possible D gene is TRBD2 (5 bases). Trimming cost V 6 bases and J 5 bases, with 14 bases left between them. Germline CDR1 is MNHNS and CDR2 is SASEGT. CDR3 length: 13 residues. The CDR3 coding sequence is TGTGCCAGCAGATTAAGATCGAGGGACGAGCAGTACTTC. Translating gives CASRLRSRDEQYF.

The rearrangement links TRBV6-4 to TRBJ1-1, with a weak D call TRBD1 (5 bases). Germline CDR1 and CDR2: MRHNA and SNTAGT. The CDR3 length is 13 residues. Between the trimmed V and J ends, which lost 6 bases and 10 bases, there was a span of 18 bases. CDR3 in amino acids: CASSPTLQAVAFF. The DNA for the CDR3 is TGTGCCAGCAGCCCAACATTACAGGCCGTAGCTTTCTTT.

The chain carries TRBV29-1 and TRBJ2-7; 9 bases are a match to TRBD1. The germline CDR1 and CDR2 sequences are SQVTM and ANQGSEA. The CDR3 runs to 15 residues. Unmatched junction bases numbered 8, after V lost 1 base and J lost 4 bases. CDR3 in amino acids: CSVEAPGQGPYEQYF. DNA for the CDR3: TGCAGCGTTGAAGCCCCGGGACAGGGACCTTACGAGCAGTACTTC.

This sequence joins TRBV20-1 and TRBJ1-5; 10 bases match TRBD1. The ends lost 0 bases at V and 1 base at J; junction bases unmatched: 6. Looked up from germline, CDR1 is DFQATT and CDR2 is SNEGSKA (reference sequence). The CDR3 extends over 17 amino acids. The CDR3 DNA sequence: TGCAGTGCTAGAGAAGGGGGACAGGGGACGAGCAATCAGCCCCAGCATTTT. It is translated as CSAREGGQGTSNQPQHF.

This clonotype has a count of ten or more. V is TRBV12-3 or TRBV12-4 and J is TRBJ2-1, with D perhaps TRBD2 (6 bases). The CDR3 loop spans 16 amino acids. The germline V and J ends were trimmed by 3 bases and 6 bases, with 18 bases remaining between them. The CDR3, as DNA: TGTGCCAGCAGTTTTGGCCGACTAGGTTCGGGCAATGAGCAGTTCTTC. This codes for CASSFGRLGSGNEQFF.

CDR3 coding DNA: TGTGCCAGCAGCCTGGGACTAGCGTCATTTTGGGACCAAGAGACCCAGTACTTC. Translated: CASSLGLASFWDQETQYF. V usage is TRBV11-2 and J usage is TRBJ2-5; 10 positions match TRBD2. CDR3 size: 18 residues. Germline V CDR1 and CDR2: SGHAT, FQNNGV. J was trimmed by 0 bases and V by 5 bases; bases with no gene match: 12.

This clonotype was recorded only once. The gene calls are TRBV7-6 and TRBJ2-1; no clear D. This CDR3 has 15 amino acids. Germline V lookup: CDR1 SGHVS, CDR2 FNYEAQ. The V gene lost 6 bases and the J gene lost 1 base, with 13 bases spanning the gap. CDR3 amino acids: CASRKWPESYNEQFF. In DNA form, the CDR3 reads TGTGCCAGCAGAAAATGGCCAGAATCCTACAATGAGCAGTTCTTC.

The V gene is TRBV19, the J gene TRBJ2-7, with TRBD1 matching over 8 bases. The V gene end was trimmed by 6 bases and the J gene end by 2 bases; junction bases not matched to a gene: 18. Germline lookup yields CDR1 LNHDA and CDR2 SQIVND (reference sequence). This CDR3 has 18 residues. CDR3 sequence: CASSHDRGDSTRPYEQYF. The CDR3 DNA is TGTGCCAGTAGCCATGACAGGGGAGACAGCACTAGACCCTACGAGCAGTACTTC.

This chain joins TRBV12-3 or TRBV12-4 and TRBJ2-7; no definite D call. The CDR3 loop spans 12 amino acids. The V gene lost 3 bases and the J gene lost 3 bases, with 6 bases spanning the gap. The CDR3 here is CASSFAFYEQYF. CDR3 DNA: TGTGCCAGCAGTTTTGCGTTCTACGAGCAGTACTTC.

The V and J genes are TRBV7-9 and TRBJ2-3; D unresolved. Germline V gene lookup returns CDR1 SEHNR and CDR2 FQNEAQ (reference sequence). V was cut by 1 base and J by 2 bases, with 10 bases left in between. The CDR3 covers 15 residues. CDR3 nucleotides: TGTGCCAGCAGCTTAGGGACGGCAGTCACAGATACGCAGTATTTT. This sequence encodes CASSLGTAVTDTQYF. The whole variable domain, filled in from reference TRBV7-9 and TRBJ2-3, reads DTGVSQNPRHKITKRGQNVTFRCDPISEHNRLYWYRQTLGQGPEFLTYFQNEAQLEKSRLLSDRFSAERPKGSFSTLEIQRTEQGDSAMYLCASSLGTAVTDTQYFGPGTRLTVL.

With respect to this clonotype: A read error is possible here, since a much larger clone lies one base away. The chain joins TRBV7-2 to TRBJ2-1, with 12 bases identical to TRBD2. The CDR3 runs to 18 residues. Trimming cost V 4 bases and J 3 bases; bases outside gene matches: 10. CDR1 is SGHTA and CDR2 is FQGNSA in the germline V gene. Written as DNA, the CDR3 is TGTGCCAGCAGCTCCCGGACTAGCGGGAAACGGGTCTACAATGAGCAGTTCTTC. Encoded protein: CASSSRTSGKRVYNEQFF.

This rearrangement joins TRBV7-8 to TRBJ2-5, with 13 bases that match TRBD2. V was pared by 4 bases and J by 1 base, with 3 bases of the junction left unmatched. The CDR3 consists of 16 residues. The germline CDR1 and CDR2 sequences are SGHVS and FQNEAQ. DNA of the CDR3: TGTGCCAGCAGCTCCACTAGCGGGAGGGCCCAAGAGACCCAGTACTTC. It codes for CASSSTSGRAQETQYF.

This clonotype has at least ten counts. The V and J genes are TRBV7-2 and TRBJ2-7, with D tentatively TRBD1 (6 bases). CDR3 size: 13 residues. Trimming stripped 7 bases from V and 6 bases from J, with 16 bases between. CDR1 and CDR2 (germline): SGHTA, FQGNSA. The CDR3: CASTAGANGEQYF. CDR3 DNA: TGTGCCAGCACCGCAGGGGCCAATGGCGAGCAGTACTTC.

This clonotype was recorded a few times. The CDR3 region is CASSYPGARETQYF. CDR3 nucleotides: TGTGCCAGCAGCTACCCGGGAGCAAGGGAGACCCAGTACTTC. The chain is built from TRBV7-2 and TRBJ2-5; D perhaps matches TRBD2 (6 bases). The CDR3 has 14 amino acids. Germline CDR1 reads SGHTA; CDR2 reads FQGNSA. Trimming took off 4 bases at V and 5 bases at J, with 14 bases between the two ends.

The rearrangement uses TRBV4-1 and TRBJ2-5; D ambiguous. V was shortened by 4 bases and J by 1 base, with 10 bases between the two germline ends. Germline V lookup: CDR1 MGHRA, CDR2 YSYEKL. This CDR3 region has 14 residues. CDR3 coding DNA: TGCGCCAGCAGCCCCGGACGGATCCAAGAGACCCAGTACTTC. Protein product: CASSPGRIQETQYF.

CDR3 amino acids: CAWKGLAGVKDTQYF. CDR3 DNA: TGTGCCTGGAAGGGACTAGCGGGAGTAAAAGATACGCAGTATTTT. This chain links TRBV30 with TRBJ2-3; 14 nucleotides align to TRBD2. The CDR3 loop spans 15 amino acids. V shed 4 bases and J 5 bases; nucleotides not matched to a gene: 5. Germline V gene data show CDR1 as GTSNPN and CDR2 as SVGIG (reference sequence).

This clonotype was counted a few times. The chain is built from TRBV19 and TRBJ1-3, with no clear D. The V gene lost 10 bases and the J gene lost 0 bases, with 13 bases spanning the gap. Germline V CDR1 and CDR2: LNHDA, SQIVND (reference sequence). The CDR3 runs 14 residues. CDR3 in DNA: TGTGCCACCCACGCGGGGAGCTCTGGAAACACCATATATTTT. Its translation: CATHAGSSGNTIYF.

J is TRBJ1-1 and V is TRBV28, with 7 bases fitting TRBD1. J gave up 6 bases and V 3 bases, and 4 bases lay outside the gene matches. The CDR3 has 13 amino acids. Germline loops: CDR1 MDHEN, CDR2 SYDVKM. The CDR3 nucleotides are TGTGCCAGCAGTTTTCAGGGGGTTCCTGAAGCTTTCTTT. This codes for CASSFQGVPEAFF.

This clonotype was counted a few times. The CDR3: CASIGASNQPQHF. The CDR3 nucleotides are TGTGCCAGCATTGGCGCCAGCAATCAGCCCCAGCATTTT. The chain recombines TRBV6-1 with TRBJ1-5; D not resolved. The CDR3 sequence is 13 residues long. The V end lost 7 bases, the J end lost 1 base, and 8 bases lay between the germline ends. Germline assignment: CDR1 MNHNS and CDR2 SASEGT.

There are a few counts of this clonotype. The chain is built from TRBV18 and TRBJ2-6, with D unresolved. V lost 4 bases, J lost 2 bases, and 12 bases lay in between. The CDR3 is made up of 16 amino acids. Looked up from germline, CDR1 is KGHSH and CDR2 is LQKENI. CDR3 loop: CASSRERRTGANVLTF. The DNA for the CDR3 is TGTGCCAGCTCACGGGAACGCCGCACTGGGGCCAACGTCCTGACTTTC.

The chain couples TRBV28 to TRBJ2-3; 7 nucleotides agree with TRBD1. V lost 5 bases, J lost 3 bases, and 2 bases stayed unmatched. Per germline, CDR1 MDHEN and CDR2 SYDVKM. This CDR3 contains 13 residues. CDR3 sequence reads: CASSHRGTDTQYF. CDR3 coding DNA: TGTGCCAGCAGTCACAGGGGAACAGATACGCAGTATTTT.

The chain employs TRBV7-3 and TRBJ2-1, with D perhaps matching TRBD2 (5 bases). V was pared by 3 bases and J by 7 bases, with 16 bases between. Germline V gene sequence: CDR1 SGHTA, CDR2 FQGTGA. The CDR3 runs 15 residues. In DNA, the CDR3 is TGTGCCAGCAGCTTGACTGAGGGTAATATAAATGAGCAGTTCTTC. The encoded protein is CASSLTEGNINEQFF.

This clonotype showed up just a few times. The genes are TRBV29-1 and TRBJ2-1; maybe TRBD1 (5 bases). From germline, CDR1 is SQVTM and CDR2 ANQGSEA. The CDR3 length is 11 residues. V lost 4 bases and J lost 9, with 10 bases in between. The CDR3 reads CSVAGRGEQFF. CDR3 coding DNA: TGCAGCGTTGCTGGAAGGGGTGAGCAGTTCTTC.

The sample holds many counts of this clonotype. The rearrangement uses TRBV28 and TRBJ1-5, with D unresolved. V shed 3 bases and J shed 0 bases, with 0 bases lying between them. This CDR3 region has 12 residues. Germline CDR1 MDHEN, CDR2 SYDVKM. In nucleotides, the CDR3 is TGTGCCAGCAGTTTTAGCAATCAGCCCCAGCATTTT. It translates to CASSFSNQPQHF.

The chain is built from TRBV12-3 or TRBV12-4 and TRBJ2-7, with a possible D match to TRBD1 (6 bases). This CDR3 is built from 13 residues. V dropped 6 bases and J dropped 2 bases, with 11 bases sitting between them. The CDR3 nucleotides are TGTGCCAGCAGGACCGACAGGACCTACGAGCAGTACTTC. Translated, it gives CASRTDRTYEQYF.